Each of the 17 T cell receptor beta chains below was sequenced from the same sample in a study of human T cells and chemical hapten exposure. TCRdb passed the RACE reads through MiXCR, listing each CDR3 protein once. In the table there are about 340,000 distinct CDR3 sequences, under 8% of which are singletons. Time point given: patch test 1, 2 weeks after DPC sensitization. The treatment was: therapeutic diphenylcyclopropenone sensitization with weekly scalp DPC. Here the sequenced sample was whole blood, taken in connection with sensitization to the hapten diphenylcyclopropenone (DPC). These receptors were taken from a young woman with alopecia areata. Some clones in this sample may be carry-over from other donors' samples.

The chain recombines TRBV2 with TRBJ1-2; D might be TRBD1 (5 bases). The germline CDR1 and CDR2 sequences are SNHLY and FYNNEI. V was clipped by 10 bases and J by 0 bases, with 9 bases between them. The CDR3 contains 12 residues. The CDR3 protein is CATTVTNYGYTF. The CDR3 DNA reads as TGTGCCACGACAGTGACTAACTATGGCTACACCTTC.

This clonotype has only a few counts. The rearrangement links TRBV7-6 to TRBJ2-7; D is uncertain. The CDR3 is 13 residues long. CDR1 SGHVS and CDR2 FNYEAQ come from the germline V gene. V lost 4 bases, J lost 2 bases, and 9 bases lay in between. CDR3 nucleotides: TGTGCCAGCAGCTCCTGGGGAACCTACGAGCAGTACTTC. Its translation is CASSSWGTYEQYF.

The V and J genes are TRBV4-1 and TRBJ1-5, with D hard to call. Germline V gives CDR1 MGHRA, CDR2 YSYEKL. The CDR3 length is 14 residues. Trimming pared 7 bases from V and 9 bases from J, leaving 19 bases between. CDR3 DNA: TGCGCCAGCACCCCTCGATGGGCGGTTGGGCCCCAGCATTTT. Its protein product is CASTPRWAVGPQHF.

The sample holds a few counts of this clonotype. The rearrangement links TRBV3-1 to TRBJ2-7; 13 bases map to TRBD2. CDR3 length: 15 residues. Looked up from germline, CDR1 is LGHDT and CDR2 is YNNKEL (reference sequence). V lost 4 bases to trimming and J lost 6 bases; unmatched junction nucleotides: 6. The CDR3 region has the DNA TGTGCCAGCAGCCCTAGGACTAGCGGGGGCAGCGAGCAGTACTTC. This translates into CASSPRTSGGSEQYF.

This clonotype was counted only a few times. This rearrangement joins TRBV12-3 or TRBV12-4 to TRBJ2-1; D may match TRBD1 or TRBD2 (5 bases each). This CDR3 has 13 amino acids. The V end lost 6 bases, the J end lost 4 bases, and 10 bases lay between the germline ends. The CDR3 DNA follows: TGTGCCAGCAGGACGGGACCATACAATGAGCAGTTCTTC. Protein: CASRTGPYNEQFF.

The sample holds many counts of this clonotype. This chain uses TRBV7-2 with TRBJ2-3; the match to TRBD2 covers 7 bases. The trim removed 0 bases at V and 5 bases at J, leaving 2 bases unmatched. Germline CDR1 is SGHTA and CDR2 is FQGNSA. CDR3 length: 14 residues. The CDR3 here is CASSLAWEGDTQYF. The CDR3 nucleotides read TGTGCCAGCAGCTTAGCGTGGGAGGGAGATACGCAGTATTTT.

This chain joins TRBV11-1 and TRBJ2-2, with D perhaps matching TRBD1 or TRBD2 (5 bases each). Germline CDR1 reads SGHAT; CDR2 reads FQDESV (reference sequence). The CDR3 extends over 16 amino acids. The V end lost 5 bases, the J end lost 2 bases, and 15 bases lay between the germline ends. This chain's CDR3 is CASSPGTAENTGELFF. CDR3 nucleotide sequence: TGTGCCAGCAGCCCCGGGACGGCTGAAAACACCGGGGAGCTGTTTTTT. The full variable domain, completed using reference TRBV11-1 and TRBJ2-2, is EAEVAQSPRYKITEKSQAVAFWCDPISGHATLYWYRQILGQGPELLVQFQDESVVDDSQLPKDRFSAERLKGVDSTLKIQPAELGDSAMYLCASSPGTAENTGELFFGEGSRLTVL.

This clonotype was seen more than once but under ten times. The rearrangement links TRBV20-1 to TRBJ1-6; D unresolved. The CDR3 consists of 14 residues. Germline loops: CDR1 DFQATT, CDR2 SNEGSKA (reference sequence). V was cut by 5 bases and J by 7 bases, with 15 bases left in between. For the CDR3, the DNA is TGCAGTGCTTTTAATCTAAGAGGAAATTCACCCCTCCACTTT. It codes for CSAFNLRGNSPLHF.

The chain couples TRBV3-1 to TRBJ1-3, with D uncertain. The ends were cut back, 1 base at V and 4 bases at J, with 8 bases in the middle. CDR1 and CDR2 from the germline V gene are LGHDT and YNNKEL (reference sequence). This CDR3 has 14 residues. The CDR3: CASSQASVGNTIYF. Written as DNA, the CDR3 is TGTGCCAGCAGCCAAGCGTCTGTAGGAAACACCATATATTTT.

This chain connects TRBV19 to TRBJ1-5; no clear D gene. Per germline, CDR1 LNHDA and CDR2 SQIVND (reference sequence). This CDR3 region has 14 residues. The V and J ends lost 5 bases and 5 bases respectively, with 13 bases between them. The CDR3: CASSPRTSDQPQHF. The CDR3 DNA reads TGTGCCAGTAGTCCGCGGACGTCTGATCAGCCCCAGCATTTT.

The chain recombines TRBV7-2 with TRBJ2-5; D may be TRBD2 (6 bases). The CDR3 consists of 12 residues. Germline V gene data show CDR1 as SGHTA and CDR2 as FQGNSA. Trimming took 0 bases from V and 10 from J, leaving 9 bases between them. The CDR3 loop is CASSLARRGQYF. The DNA of the CDR3 is TGTGCCAGCAGCTTAGCGCGGCGGGGCCAGTACTTC.

This clonotype was counted ten times or more. The genes are TRBV6-5 and TRBJ1-1; D remains ambiguous. Trimming stripped 6 bases from V and 1 base from J, with 3 bases between. The CDR3 loop spans 11 amino acids. Germline V gene sequence: CDR1 MNHEY, CDR2 SVGAGI. The DNA of the CDR3 is TGTGCCAGCAGGAGGAACACTGAAGCTTTCTTT. Amino acids: CASRRNTEAFF.

This clonotype was found a few times. The rearrangement uses TRBV9 and TRBJ1-1; TRBD1 is a possible D gene (6 bases). The CDR3 loop spans 15 amino acids. Trimming left V 4 bases short and J 7 bases short, with 20 bases between. Germline CDR1 SGDLS, CDR2 YYNGEE. CDR3 DNA sequence: TGTGCCAGCAGCTCCCAGAGAGGGGGAATAAGTGAAGCTTTCTTT. This gives the protein CASSSQRGGISEAFF. Full variable domain (missing parts from reference TRBV9 and TRBJ1-1): DSGVTQTPKHLITATGQRVTLRCSPRSGDLSVYWYQQSLDQGLQFLIQYYNGEERAKGNILERFSAQQFPDLHSELNLSSLELGDSALYFCASSSQRGGISEAFFGQGTRLTVV.

This sequence joins TRBV18 and TRBJ2-6, with 7 nucleotides matching TRBD1. Trimming at V came to 5 bases and at J to 0 bases, leaving 10 bases not matched to a gene. The CDR3 totals 18 residues. CDR1 is KGHSH, CDR2 LQKENI, per germline. The CDR3 coding sequence is TGTGCCAGCTCAACCCGGGACAGCCTCTACTCTGGGGCCAACGTCCTGACTTTC. It translates to CASSTRDSLYSGANVLTF. The whole variable domain, filled in from reference TRBV18 and TRBJ2-6, reads NAGVMQNPRHLVRRRGQEARLRCSPMKGHSHVYWYRQLPEEGLKFMVYLQKENIIDESGMPKERFSAEFPKEGPSILRIQQVVRGDSAAYFCASSTRDSLYSGANVLTFGAGSRLTVL.

This clonotype has a count of ten or more. The V and J genes are TRBV28 and TRBJ1-6; D gene uncertain. This CDR3 has 15 residues. V was trimmed by 6 bases and J by 0 bases, leaving 9 bases between them. Looked up from germline, CDR1 is MDHEN and CDR2 is SYDVKM. CDR3 nucleotide sequence: TGTGCCAGCAGGGGGTTAAGCTCCTATAATTCACCCCTCCACTTT. Translated, it gives CASRGLSSYNSPLHF.

About this clonotype: Possible read error: a much larger clone is one base away. The conserved phenylalanine or tryptophan normally closing the CDR3 is absent here, so this likely arose from a read error. The chain couples TRBV4-3 to TRBJ2-1; 9 nucleotides match TRBD1. V trimming: 0 bases; J trimming: 7 bases; junction bases outside the gene matches: 16. This CDR3 spans 19 amino acids. Per germline, CDR1 LGHNA and CDR2 YSLEER. CDR3 protein: CASSQDSLVEQGARNEQFS. The CDR3 DNA reads TGCGCCAGCAGCCAAGATTCGTTGGTTGAACAGGGGGCTAGGAATGAGCAGTTCTCC.

The table lists this clonotype with a few counts. V is TRBV6-2 or TRBV6-3 and J is TRBJ1-2, with D unresolved. V was shortened by 5 bases and J by 4 bases, with 8 bases between the two germline ends. The CDR3 is made up of 12 amino acids. Per germline, CDR1 MNHEY and CDR2 SVGEGT. CDR3 bases: TGTGCCAGCAGTACCCGATCCTATGGCTACACCTTC. This encodes CASSTRSYGYTF.